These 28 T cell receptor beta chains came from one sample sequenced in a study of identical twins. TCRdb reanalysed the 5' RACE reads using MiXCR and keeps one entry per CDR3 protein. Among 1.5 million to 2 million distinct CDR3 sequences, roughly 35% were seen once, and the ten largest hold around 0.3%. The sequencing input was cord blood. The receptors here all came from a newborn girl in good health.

This CDR3 is CASSSSRDYHTGELFF. CDR3 DNA: TGTGCCAGCAGCTCATCCCGGGACTACCACACCGGGGAGCTGTTTTTT. This chain links TRBV5-5 with TRBJ2-2, with 7 bases that match TRBD2. The germline V gene encodes CDR1 SGHKS and CDR2 YYEKEE (reference sequence). This CDR3 comprises 16 residues. V shed 3 bases, J shed 3 bases, and the junction held 8 bases outside the gene matches.

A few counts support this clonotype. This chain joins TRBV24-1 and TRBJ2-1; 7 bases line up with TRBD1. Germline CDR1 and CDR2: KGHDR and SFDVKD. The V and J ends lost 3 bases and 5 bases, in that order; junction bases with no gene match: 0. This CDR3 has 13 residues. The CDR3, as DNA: TGTGCCACCAGTGATGACAGGGACAATGAGCAGTTCTTC. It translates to CATSDDRDNEQFF.

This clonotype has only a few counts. The CDR3 region has the DNA TGTGCCAGCAGCTTAGTTGGGACACGGTCTTTCTACGAGCAGTACTTC. The encoded protein is CASSLVGTRSFYEQYF. The chain carries TRBV11-2 and TRBJ2-7, with a possible D match to TRBD1 (6 bases). Germline loops: CDR1 SGHAT, CDR2 FQNNGV. This CDR3 comprises 16 residues. Trimming removed 1 base at V and 3 bases at J, with 16 bases between. Full variable domain (missing parts from reference TRBV11-2 and TRBJ2-7): EAGVAQSPRYKIIEKRQSVAFWCNPISGHATLYWYQQILGQGPKLLIQFQNNGVVDDSQLPKDRFSAERLKGVDSTLKIQPAKLEDSAVYLCASSLVGTRSFYEQYFGPGTRLTVT.

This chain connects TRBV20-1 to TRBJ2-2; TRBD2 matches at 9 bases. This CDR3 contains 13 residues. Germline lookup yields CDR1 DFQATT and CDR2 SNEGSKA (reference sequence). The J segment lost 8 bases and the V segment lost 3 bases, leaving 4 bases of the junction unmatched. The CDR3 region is CSASGLAGGELFF. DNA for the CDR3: TGCAGTGCTAGTGGGCTAGCGGGGGGGGAGCTGTTTTTT.

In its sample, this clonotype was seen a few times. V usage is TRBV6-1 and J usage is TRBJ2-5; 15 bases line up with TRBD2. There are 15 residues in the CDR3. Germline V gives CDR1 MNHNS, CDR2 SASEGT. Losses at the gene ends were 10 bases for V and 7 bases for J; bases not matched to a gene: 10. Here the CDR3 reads CATTGLAGGRRTQYF. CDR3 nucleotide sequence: TGTGCCACCACGGGACTAGCGGGGGGTCGTAGGACCCAGTACTTC.

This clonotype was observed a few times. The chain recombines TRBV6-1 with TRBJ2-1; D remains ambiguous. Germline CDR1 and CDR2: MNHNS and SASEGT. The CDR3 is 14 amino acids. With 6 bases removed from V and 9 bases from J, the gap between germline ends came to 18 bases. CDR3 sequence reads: CASRGLMGLSEQFF. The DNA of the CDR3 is TGTGCCAGCAGGGGCCTTATGGGGTTAAGTGAGCAGTTCTTC.

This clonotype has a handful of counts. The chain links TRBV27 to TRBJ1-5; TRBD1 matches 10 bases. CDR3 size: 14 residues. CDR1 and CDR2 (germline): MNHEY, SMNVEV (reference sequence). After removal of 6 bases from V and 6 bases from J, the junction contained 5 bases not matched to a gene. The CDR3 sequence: CASSFRTGGQPQHF. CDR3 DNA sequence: TGTGCCAGCAGCTTCAGGACAGGGGGTCAGCCCCAGCATTTT.

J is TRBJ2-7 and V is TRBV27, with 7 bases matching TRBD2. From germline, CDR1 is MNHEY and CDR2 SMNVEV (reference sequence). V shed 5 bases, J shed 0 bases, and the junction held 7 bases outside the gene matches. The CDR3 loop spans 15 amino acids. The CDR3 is CASSPLAPSSYEQYF. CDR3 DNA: TGTGCCAGCAGTCCACTAGCGCCTAGCTCCTACGAGCAGTACTTC.

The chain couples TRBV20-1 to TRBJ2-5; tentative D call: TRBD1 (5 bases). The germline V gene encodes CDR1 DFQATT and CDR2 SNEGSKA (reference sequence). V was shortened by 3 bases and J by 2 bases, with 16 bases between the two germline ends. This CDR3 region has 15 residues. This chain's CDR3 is CSASWGSQEQETQYF. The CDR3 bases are TGCAGTGCTAGCTGGGGCAGTCAAGAACAAGAGACCCAGTACTTC.

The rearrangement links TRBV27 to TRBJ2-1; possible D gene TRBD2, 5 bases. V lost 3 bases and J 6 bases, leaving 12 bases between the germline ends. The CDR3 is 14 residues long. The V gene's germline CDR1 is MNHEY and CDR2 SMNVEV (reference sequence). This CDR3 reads CASSFGLSANEQFF. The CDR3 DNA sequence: TGTGCCAGCAGTTTCGGACTGAGCGCCAATGAGCAGTTCTTC.

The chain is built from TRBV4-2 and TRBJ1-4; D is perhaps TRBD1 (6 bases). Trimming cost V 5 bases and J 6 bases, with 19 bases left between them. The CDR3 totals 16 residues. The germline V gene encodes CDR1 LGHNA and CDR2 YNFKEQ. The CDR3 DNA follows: TGTGCCAGCAGCTCCTTACGTCGGGACAAGGATGAAAAACTGTTTTTT. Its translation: CASSSLRRDKDEKLFF.

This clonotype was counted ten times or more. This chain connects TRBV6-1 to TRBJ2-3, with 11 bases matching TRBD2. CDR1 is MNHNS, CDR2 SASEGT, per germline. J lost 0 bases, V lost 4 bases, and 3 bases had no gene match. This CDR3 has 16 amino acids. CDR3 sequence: CASSGRLAGSTDTQYF. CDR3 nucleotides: TGTGCCAGCAGTGGCCGACTAGCGGGAAGCACAGATACGCAGTATTTT.

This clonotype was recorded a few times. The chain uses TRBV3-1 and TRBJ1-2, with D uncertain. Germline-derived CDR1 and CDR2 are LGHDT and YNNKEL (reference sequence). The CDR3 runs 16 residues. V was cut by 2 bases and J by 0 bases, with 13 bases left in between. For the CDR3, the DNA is TGTGCCAGCAGCCAATCTCCGAGCGGGACTAACTATGGCTACACCTTC. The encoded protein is CASSQSPSGTNYGYTF.

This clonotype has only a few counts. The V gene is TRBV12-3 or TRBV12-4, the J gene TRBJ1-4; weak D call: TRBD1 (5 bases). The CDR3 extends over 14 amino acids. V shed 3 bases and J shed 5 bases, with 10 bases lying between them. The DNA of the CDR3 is TGTGCCAGCAGTTTCAGCAGGGACAATGAAAAACTGTTTTTT. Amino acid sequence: CASSFSRDNEKLFF.

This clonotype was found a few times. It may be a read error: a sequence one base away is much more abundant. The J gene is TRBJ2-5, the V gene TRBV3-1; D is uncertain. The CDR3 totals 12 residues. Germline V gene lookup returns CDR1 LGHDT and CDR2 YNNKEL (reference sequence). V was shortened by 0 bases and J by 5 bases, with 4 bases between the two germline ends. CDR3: CASSQDVETQYF. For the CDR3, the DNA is TGTGCCAGCAGCCAAGATGTGGAGACCCAGTACTTC.

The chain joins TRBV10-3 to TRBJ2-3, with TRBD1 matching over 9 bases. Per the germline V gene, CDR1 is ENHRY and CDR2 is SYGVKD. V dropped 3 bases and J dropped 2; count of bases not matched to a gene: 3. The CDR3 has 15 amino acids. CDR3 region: CAISEQGASTDTQYF. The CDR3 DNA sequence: TGTGCCATCAGTGAACAGGGGGCGTCCACAGATACGCAGTATTTT.

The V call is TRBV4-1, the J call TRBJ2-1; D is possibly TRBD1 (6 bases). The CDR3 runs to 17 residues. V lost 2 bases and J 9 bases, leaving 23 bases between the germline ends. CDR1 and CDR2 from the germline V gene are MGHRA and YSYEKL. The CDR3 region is CASSQSNRANPLGEQFF. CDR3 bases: TGCGCCAGCAGCCAATCTAACAGGGCCAATCCGCTTGGTGAGCAGTTCTTC.

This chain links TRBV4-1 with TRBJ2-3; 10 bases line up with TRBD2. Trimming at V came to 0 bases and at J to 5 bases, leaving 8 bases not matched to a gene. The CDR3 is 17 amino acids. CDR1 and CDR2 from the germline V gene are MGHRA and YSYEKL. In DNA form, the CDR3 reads TGCGCCAGCAGCCAAGATAGAGCGGGGGGGCAGAAAGATACGCAGTATTTT. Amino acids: CASSQDRAGGQKDTQYF.

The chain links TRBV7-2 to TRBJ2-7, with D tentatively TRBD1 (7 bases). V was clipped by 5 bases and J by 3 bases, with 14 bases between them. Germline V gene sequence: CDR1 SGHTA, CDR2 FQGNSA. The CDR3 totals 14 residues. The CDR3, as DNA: TGTGCCAGCAGCCCGGGGGCAGGGGGCTACGAGCAGTACTTC. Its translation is CASSPGAGGYEQYF.

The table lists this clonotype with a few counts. This CDR3 is CATSDSLSGANVLTF. In nucleotides, the CDR3 is TGTGCCACCTCGGACAGTCTCTCTGGGGCCAACGTCCTGACTTTC. J is TRBJ2-6 and V is TRBV28, with TRBD1 as a possible D gene (6 bases). Germline V lookup: CDR1 MDHEN, CDR2 SYDVKM. The CDR3 covers 15 residues. Trimming removed 10 bases at V and 0 bases at J, with 13 bases between.

The CDR3 nucleotides are TGCGCCGGCGGAGGGACTTTGAGCACAGATACGCAGTATTTT. Translation: CAGGGTLSTDTQYF. The chain combines TRBV5-1 with TRBJ2-3; possible D gene TRBD2, 6 bases. Germline V gene sequence: CDR1 SGHRS, CDR2 YFSETQ. Between the trimmed V and J ends, which lost 10 bases and 0 bases, there was a span of 15 bases. This CDR3 is built from 14 residues.

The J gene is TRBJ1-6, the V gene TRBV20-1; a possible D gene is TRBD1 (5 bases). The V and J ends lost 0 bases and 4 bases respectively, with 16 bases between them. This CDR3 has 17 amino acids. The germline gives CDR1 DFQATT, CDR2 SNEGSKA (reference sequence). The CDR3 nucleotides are TGCAGTGCTAGAGATCCCGGGACTGGACTTTATAATTCACCCCTCCACTTT. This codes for CSARDPGTGLYNSPLHF.

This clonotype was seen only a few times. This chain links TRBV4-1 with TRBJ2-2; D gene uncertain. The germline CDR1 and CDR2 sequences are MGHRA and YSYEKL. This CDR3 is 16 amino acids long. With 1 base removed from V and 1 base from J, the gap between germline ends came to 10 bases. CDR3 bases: TGCGCCAGCAGCCAAGGGTATGCAGGGAACACCGGGGAGCTGTTTTTT. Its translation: CASSQGYAGNTGELFF.

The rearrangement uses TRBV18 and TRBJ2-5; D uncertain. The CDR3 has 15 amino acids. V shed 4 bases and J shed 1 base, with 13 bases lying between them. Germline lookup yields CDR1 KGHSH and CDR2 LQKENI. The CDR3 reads CASSRNLGFQETQYF. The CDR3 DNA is TGTGCCAGCTCACGGAATCTCGGATTCCAAGAGACCCAGTACTTC.

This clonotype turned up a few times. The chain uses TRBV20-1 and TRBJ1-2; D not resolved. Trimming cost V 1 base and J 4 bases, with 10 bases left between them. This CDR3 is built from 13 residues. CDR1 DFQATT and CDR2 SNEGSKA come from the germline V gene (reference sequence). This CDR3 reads CSARVPVSYGYTF. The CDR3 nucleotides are TGCAGTGCTAGAGTTCCAGTCTCCTATGGCTACACCTTC.

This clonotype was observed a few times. The CDR3 DNA reads as TGCGCCAGCAGCTCGATAGGACTAGCGGGAGGGCATGAGCAGTTCTTC. It encodes CASSSIGLAGGHEQFF. This rearrangement joins TRBV5-1 to TRBJ2-1, with 15 bases identical to TRBD2. Losses at the gene ends were 3 bases for V and 8 bases for J; bases not matched to a gene: 6. Germline CDR1 is SGHRS and CDR2 is YFSETQ. The CDR3 runs 16 residues.

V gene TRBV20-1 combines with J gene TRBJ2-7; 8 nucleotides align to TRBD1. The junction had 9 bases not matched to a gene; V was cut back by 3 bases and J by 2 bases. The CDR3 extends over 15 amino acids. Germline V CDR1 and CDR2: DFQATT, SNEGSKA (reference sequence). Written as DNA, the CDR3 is TGCAGTGCTAGTCCCGGGACAGGTGGTACCTACGAGCAGTACTTC. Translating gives CSASPGTGGTYEQYF.

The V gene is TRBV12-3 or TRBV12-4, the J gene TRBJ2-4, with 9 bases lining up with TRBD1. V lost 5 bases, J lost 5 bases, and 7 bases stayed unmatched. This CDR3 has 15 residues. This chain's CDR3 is CASSTGQGMENIQYF. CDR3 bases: TGTGCCAGCAGTACAGGACAGGGGATGGAAAACATTCAGTACTTC.